Listed below are T cell receptor beta chains from one sample, sequenced in a study of OX40 agonist ivuxolimab in advanced cancers. Data came from immunoSEQ multiplex PCR; TCRdb stores just in-frame clones and leaves some out. The table records about 64,000 clones, about 80% of them present only once. The sequences come from CD4+ or CD8+ T cells sorted from blood, collected in a trial of the OX40 agonist ivuxolimab. The origin of the receptors is an adult with an advanced solid tumor such as melanoma, head and neck, liver or kidney cancer. Each CDR3 is given with its conserved first and last residue. The order of the fields is D gene, V gene, clone size, J gene, CDR3 DNA, CDR3 protein. The D gene is left open where the match is weak. Clone size is shown for a subset of rows, as once, few, many or a class of expanded clone.

-	TRBV10-3	few	TRBJ1-6	TGTGCCATCAGTGCAGGGCAGGACTATAATTCACCCCTCCACTTT	CAISAGQDYNSPLHF
TRBD2	TRBV5-4	-	TRBJ2-3	TGTGCCAGCAGCTCACAGACTAGCGGCACAGATACGCAGTATTTT	CASSSQTSGTDTQYF
-	TRBV5-8	-	TRBJ2-7	TGTGCCAGCAGCCGAATCAGAGACCACTACGAGCAGTACTTC	CASSRIRDHYEQYF
-	TRBV7-9	few	TRBJ1-2	TGTGCCAGCAGCTTAGCCCTACCGGGACGGAGATTAGCTAACTATGGCTACACCTTC	CASSLALPGRRLANYGYTF
-	TRBV11-3	-	TRBJ2-5	TGTGCCAGCAGCTTTCGGACAGATCCCCAAGAGACCCAGTACTTC	CASSFRTDPQETQYF
TRBD1	TRBV9	-	TRBJ2-5	TGTGCCAGCAGCGTAGGGGGACAGGGGCCCCAAGAGACCCAGTACTTC	CASSVGGQGPQETQYF
-	TRBV6-1	-	TRBJ1-1	TGTGCCAGCAGTGAACACACGAACACTGAAGCTTTCTTT	CASSEHTNTEAFF
-	TRBV5-6	-	TRBJ2-7	TGTGCCAGCAGCTTCCCTACGGGCGACGAGCAGTACTTC	CASSFPTGDEQYF
TRBD2	TRBV15	few	TRBJ2-5	TGTGCCACCAGCGGCCGCGGCGGGGGGGAGACCCAGTACTTC	CATSGRGGGETQYF
TRBD1	TRBV5-6	once	TRBJ1-5	TGTGCCAGCAGCTTACACAGGGGGCTGAGCAATCAGCCCCAGCATTTT	CASSLHRGLSNQPQHF
-	TRBV30	-	TRBJ1-1	TGTGCCTGGAAGAGACAGAACACTGAAGCTTTCTTT	CAWKRQNTEAFF
TRBD1	TRBV27	-	TRBJ1-1	TGTGCCAGCACCTTTTCAGGGGGCCGGGGTGAAGCTTTCTTT	CASTFSGGRGEAFF
TRBD2	TRBV29-1	-	TRBJ2-3	TGCAGCGTTGGCGGTAGCGGGGATAGCACAGATACGCAGTATTTT	CSVGGSGDSTDTQYF
TRBD1	TRBV19	-	TRBJ1-6	TGTGCCAGTAGTATCCAACCGGGACAGGGGAATTCACCCCTCCACTTT	CASSIQPGQGNSPLHF
-	TRBV19	-	TRBJ2-2	TGTGCCAGTAGTACGGGACAGAACACCGGGGAGCTGTTTTTT	CASSTGQNTGELFF
-	TRBV7-2	-	TRBJ2-5	TGTGCCAGCAGCTTAAAGTTTCGGGAGACCCAGTACTTC	CASSLKFRETQYF
TRBD1	TRBV10-1	-	TRBJ1-6	TGCGCCAGCAGTGAAGACAGGGGAAGGCCCCTCCACTTT	CASSEDRGRPLHF
TRBD1	TRBV19	-	TRBJ1-1	TGTGCCAGTATCAGGGGGGGAAAGAACACTGAAGCTTTCTTT	CASIRGGKNTEAFF
TRBD2	TRBV7-8	-	TRBJ2-5	TGTGCCAGCAGCTTAGCGCTAGCGGGGGCCCACCAGGAGACCCAGTACTTC	CASSLALAGAHQETQYF
-	TRBV2	-	TRBJ2-5	TGTGCCTCCGGGGCCGGGGCGGTGGAGACCCAGTACTTC	CASGAGAVETQYF
-	TRBV7-2	few	TRBJ2-5	TGTGCCAGCAGCTTAGGTTTGGGCACCGAAAAGACCCAGTACTTC	CASSLGLGTEKTQYF
-	TRBV7-3	once	TRBJ2-3	TGTGCCAGCAGCTTGAGAGGGGATTTGGATGGGCAGTATTTT	CASSLRGDLDGQYF
-	TRBV5-1	-	TRBJ2-2	TGCGCCAGCAGCTCAGAAGAGGGGAACTTTTACACCGGGGAGCTGTTTTTT	CASSSEEGNFYTGELFF
-	TRBV2	-	TRBJ2-5	TGTGCCAGCAGAAGGGACTCACAGGGGACCCAGTACTTC	CASRRDSQGTQYF
-	TRBV11-2	-	TRBJ1-3	TGTGCCAGCAGGGTAGACGCTTCCTCTGGAAACACCATATATTTT	CASRVDASSGNTIYF
-	TRBV6-6	few	TRBJ1-3	TGTGCCAGCAGTTACTCGAGGACACCTGGAAACACCATATATTTT	CASSYSRTPGNTIYF
TRBD2	TRBV5-1	-	TRBJ2-1	TGCGCCAGCAGCTCTAGCGGGGGGGCCATGCAGGAGCAGTTCTTC	CASSSSGGAMQEQFF
TRBD1	TRBV30	-	TRBJ2-7	TGTGCCTGGAGTGGGACAGGGGTCGAGCAGTACTTC	CAWSGTGVEQYF
TRBD1	TRBV5-4	few	TRBJ1-6	TGTGCCAGCAGCCCCGGGACAGCCCTTAATTCACCCCTCCACTTT	CASSPGTALNSPLHF
TRBD2	TRBV4-3	-	TRBJ2-7	TGCGCCAGCAGCCAAGATCTTACCCAGCGGGGTGCCGAGCAGTACTTC	CASSQDLTQRGAEQYF
-	TRBV7-6	-	TRBJ2-1	TGTGCCAGCAGCTTAGCGGCTTCGGGGTACAATGAGCAGTTCTTC	CASSLAASGYNEQFF
TRBD2	TRBV4-1	-	TRBJ2-3	TGCGCCAGCAGCCAACCGACTAGCAGGAGAGATACGCAGTATTTT	CASSQPTSRRDTQYF
-	TRBV19	once	TRBJ1-3	TGTGCCAGTAGTCGGAGAACGGCAAGCTCTGGAAACACCATATATTTT	CASSRRTASSGNTIYF
-	TRBV5-1	-	TRBJ1-1	TGCGCCAGCCTCCGAGGAGAGGGTTACGGCACTGAAGCTTTCTTT	CASLRGEGYGTEAFF
TRBD2	TRBV27	-	TRBJ2-3	TGTGCCAGCAGTTTGCGGGGGGGCTACGGCACAGATACGCAGTATTTT	CASSLRGGYGTDTQYF
-	TRBV4-1	few	TRBJ1-2	TGCGCCAGCAGCTCACCTCAGGCAGGGAGGAACTATGGCTACACCTTC	CASSSPQAGRNYGYTF
-	TRBV7-9	-	TRBJ1-6	TGTGCCAGCAGCTCTGGACAGAATAATTCACCCCTCCACTTT	CASSSGQNNSPLHF
-	TRBV27	once	TRBJ2-2	TGTGCCAGCAGTTTGGGGAGGACCGGGGAGCTGTTTTTT	CASSLGRTGELFF
-	TRBV30	-	TRBJ2-3	TGTGCCTGGAGTGTATCCCTGGAGGCTACGCAGTATTTT	CAWSVSLEATQYF
-	TRBV2	-	TRBJ2-5	TGTGCCAGCAGTGATCGCGGGACACCCCAAGAGACCCAGTACTTC	CASSDRGTPQETQYF
-	TRBV18	-	TRBJ1-1	TGTGCCAGCTCACAAGGCCGGAACACTGAAGCTTTCTTT	CASSQGRNTEAFF
-	TRBV18	-	TRBJ1-1	TGTGCCAGCTCTCCCCGGGGGGCAGGGAACACTGAAGCTTTCTTT	CASSPRGAGNTEAFF
TRBD2	TRBV7-2	-	TRBJ2-7	TGTGCCAGCAGCTTAGGTAGCGGGGTGGAGCAGTACTTC	CASSLGSGVEQYF
-	TRBV7-2	-	TRBJ2-3	TGTGCCAGCAGCTTGGGGGCCGGCGCAGATACGCAGTATTTT	CASSLGAGADTQYF
-	TRBV29-1	few	TRBJ1-6	TGCAGCGTGCCGGGCAGGGTTGCACCCCTCCACTTT	CSVPGRVAPLHF
TRBD2	TRBV27	-	TRBJ2-1	TGTGCCAGCAGTGGCCCAGCGGGGGGGTACGGTGAGCAGTTCTTC	CASSGPAGGYGEQFF
-	TRBV7-2	-	TRBJ2-7	TGTGCCAGCAGCTTAGCAGGCGTGTACGAGCAGTACTTC	CASSLAGVYEQYF